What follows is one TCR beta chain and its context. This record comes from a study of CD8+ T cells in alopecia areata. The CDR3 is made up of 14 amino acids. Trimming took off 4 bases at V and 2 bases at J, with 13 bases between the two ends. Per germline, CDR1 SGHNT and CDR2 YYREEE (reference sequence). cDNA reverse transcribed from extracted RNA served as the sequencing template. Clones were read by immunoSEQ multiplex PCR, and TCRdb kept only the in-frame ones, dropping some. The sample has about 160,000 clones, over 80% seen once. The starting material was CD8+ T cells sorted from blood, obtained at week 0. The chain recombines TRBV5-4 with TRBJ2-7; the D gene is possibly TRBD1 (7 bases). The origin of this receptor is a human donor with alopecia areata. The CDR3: CASSQGDFAYEQYF. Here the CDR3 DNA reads TGTGCCAGCAGCCAGGGGGACTTCGCCTACGAGCAGTACTTC.